This TCR beta chain was sequenced during a study of blood T cell repertoires in COVID-19 (dated by TCRdb to the early 2020s). General notes on the study: Samples from collaborators originated in the United States, Italy and Spain and spanned both the acute and convalescent phases of COVID-19. Where available, HLA class I and class II types were taken from metadata supplied by the sample provider and were not determined by assay-based typing. Sample metadata almost always included a de-identified subject ID, COVID-19 status, age in years and sex. Samples came from the ongoing ImmuneRACE study (first 160 participants) plus 1,254 subjects from 6 global collaborators. The dataset comprised deeply sampled blood TCRbeta repertoires from subjects exposed to, actively infected with, or recovered from COVID-19. The material from the prospective study consisted of cDNA or gDNA derived from T cells, B-cell-depleted T cells, or PBMCs. The repertoires were released in a freely available public database meant as a resource for research on the immune response to SARS-CoV-2. The research as a whole found: The amount of clinical and demographic metadata varied by source and participant and was provided uncurated.

On this clone: What this receptor recognizes is not known. Per-base qualities were not stored, and no clone one base away is much larger.

Each collaborating institution followed its own protocols to collect whole blood in K2EDTA tubes. For TCRbeta analysis, collaborator samples were shipped as frozen whole blood, as isolated PBMCs, or as DNA extracted from either sample type. The immunoSEQ Assay, a bias-controlled multiplex PCR, was used to amplify TCRbeta CDR3 regions from genomic DNA. The original methods were these. Within the assay, amplification of reference gene primers was used to estimate how many nucleated cells each sample contained. Sequence reads were collapsed and filtered to measure the absolute abundance of every unique TCRbeta CDR3 rearrangement. For each sample, productive Simpson clonality was calculated as the square root of Simpson's diversity index over productive rearrangements. TCRdb took over this immuneACCESS table, retaining in-frame rearrangements with V and J assigned. Such tables are incomplete; in checked studies, under half of the missing clones stem from an unresolved V gene, and the remainder is unexplained. The V and J calls and clone size come from that table; D and trimming were worked out from the DNA. The table for this sample lists about 300,000 clones; roughly 86% of them were counted only once. Together, the top ten hold just under 9.5% of the sample.

The V end gives up 4 bases and the J end 3 bases, leaving 6 bases in the junction not matched to a gene. From its cysteine to its phenylalanine, the CDR3 spans 14 amino acids. Only the CDR3 part of the read is kept: 42 bases, read in frame from the first base. CDR1 and CDR2 are drawn from the germline V gene (reference sequence): SGHKS, YYEKEE. Sequenced input: peripheral blood. This receptor chain uses TRBV5-5 and TRBJ1-1, with 7 bases aligning to TRBD1. The clonotype originates from a young man with active or convalescent COVID-19. The CDR3 reads CASSRGTAYTEAFF. The bases read TGTGCCAGCAGCCGAGGGACAGCCTACACTGAAGCTTTCTTT.